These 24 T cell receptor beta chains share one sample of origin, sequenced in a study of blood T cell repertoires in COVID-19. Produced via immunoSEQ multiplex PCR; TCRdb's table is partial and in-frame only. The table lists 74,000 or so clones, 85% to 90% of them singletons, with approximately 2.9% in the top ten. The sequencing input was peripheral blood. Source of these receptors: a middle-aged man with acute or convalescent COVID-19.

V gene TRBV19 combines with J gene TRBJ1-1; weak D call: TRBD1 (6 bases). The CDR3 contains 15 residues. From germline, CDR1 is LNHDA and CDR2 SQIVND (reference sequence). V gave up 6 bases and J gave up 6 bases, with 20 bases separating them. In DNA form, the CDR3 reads TGTGCCAGTAGAATGGCGAGACAGGCCCGTTCTGAAGCTTTCTTT. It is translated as CASRMARQARSEAFF.

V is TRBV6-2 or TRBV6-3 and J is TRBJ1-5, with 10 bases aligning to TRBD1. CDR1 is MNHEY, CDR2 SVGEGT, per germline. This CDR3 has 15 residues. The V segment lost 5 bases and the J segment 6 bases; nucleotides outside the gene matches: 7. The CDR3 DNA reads TGTGCCAGCAGTCCCGGGACAGGGGTAAGTCAGCCCCAGCATTTT. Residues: CASSPGTGVSQPQHF.

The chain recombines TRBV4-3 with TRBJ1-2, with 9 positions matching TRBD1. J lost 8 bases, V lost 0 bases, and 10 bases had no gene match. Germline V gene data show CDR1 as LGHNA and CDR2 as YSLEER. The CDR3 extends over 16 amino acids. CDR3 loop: CASSQEAGQGSVGYTF. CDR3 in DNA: TGCGCCAGCAGCCAAGAGGCGGGACAGGGCTCGGTGGGCTACACCTTC.

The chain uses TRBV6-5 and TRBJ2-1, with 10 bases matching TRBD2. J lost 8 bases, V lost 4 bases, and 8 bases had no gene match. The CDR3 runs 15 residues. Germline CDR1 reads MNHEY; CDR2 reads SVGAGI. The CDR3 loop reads CASSSPGTSVDEQFF. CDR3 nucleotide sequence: TGTGCCAGCAGTTCCCCCGGGACTAGCGTGGATGAGCAGTTCTTC.

Here the CDR3 reads CASSVGTAANYGYTF. The DNA of the CDR3 is TGTGCCAGCAGTGTCGGGACAGCCGCTAACTATGGCTACACCTTC. The rearrangement uses TRBV28 and TRBJ1-2, with 7 bases fitting TRBD1. The germline V gene encodes CDR1 MDHEN and CDR2 SYDVKM. The trim removed 5 bases at V and 0 bases at J, leaving 6 bases unmatched. The CDR3 sequence is 15 residues long.

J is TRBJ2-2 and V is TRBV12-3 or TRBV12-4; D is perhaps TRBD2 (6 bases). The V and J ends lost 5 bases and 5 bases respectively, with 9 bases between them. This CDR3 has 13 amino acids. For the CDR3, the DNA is TGTGCCAGCAGTCTCGGACTAACCGGGGAGCTGTTTTTT. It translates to CASSLGLTGELFF.

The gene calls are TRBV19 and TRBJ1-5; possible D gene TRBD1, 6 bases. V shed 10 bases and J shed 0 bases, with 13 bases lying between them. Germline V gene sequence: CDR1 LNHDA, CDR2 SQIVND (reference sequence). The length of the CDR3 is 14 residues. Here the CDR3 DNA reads TGTGCCACGCGAACAGGGCTTAGCAATCAGCCCCAGCATTTT. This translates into CATRTGLSNQPQHF.

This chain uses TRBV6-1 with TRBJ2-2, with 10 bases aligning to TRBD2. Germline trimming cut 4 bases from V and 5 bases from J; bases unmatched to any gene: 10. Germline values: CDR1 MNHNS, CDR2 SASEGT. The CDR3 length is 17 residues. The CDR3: CASSVEPSGSRTGELFF. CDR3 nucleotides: TGTGCCAGCAGTGTTGAACCTAGCGGGAGTAGAACCGGGGAGCTGTTTTTT.

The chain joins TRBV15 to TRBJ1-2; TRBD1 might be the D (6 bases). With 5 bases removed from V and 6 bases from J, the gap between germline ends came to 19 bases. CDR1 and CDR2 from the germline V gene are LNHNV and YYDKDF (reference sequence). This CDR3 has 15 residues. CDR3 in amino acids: CATSSQTGPLNGYTF. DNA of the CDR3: TGTGCCACCAGCTCTCAGACAGGACCGTTAAATGGCTACACCTTC.

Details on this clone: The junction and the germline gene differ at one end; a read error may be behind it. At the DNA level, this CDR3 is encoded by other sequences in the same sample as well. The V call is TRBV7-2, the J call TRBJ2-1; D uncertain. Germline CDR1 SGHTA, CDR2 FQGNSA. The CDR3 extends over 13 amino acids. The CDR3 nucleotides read TGCGCCAGCAGCTTAACGGGTTACAATGAGCAGTTCTTC. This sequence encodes CASSLTGYNEQFF.

CDR3 sequence (DNA): TGTGCCAGCAGTCTAGCGGGAACAGATACGCAGTATTTT. It encodes CASSLAGTDTQYF. V is TRBV6-2 or TRBV6-3 and J is TRBJ2-3, with 9 bases that match TRBD2. V lost 5 bases, J lost 3 bases, and 0 bases stayed unmatched. Germline values: CDR1 MNHEY, CDR2 SVGEGT. CDR3 size: 13 residues.

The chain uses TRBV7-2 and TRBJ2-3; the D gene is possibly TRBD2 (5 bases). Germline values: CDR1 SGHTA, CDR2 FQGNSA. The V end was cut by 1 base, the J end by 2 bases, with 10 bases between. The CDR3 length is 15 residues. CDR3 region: CASSLGGVYTDTQYF. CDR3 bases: TGTGCCAGCAGCTTAGGGGGAGTGTACACAGATACGCAGTATTTT.

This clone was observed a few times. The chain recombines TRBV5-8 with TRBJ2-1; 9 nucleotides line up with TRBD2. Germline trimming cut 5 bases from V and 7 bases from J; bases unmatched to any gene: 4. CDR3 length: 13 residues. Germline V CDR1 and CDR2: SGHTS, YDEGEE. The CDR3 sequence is CASRPLAGNEQFF. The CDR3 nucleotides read TGTGCCAGCAGACCGCTAGCGGGGAATGAGCAGTTCTTC.

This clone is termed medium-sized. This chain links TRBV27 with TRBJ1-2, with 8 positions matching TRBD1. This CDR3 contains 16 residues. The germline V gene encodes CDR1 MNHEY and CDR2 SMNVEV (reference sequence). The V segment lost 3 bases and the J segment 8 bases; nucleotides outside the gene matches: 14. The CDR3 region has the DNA TGTGCCAGCAGTTTTTATGCAGGGGGCTCGGTTAAAGGCTACACCTTC. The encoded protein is CASSFYAGGSVKGYTF.

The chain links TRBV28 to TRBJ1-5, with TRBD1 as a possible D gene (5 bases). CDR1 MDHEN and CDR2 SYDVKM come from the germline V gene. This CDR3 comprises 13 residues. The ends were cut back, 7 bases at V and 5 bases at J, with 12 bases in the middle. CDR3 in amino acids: CASTGNLDQPQHF. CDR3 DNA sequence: TGTGCCAGCACAGGGAATCTCGATCAGCCCCAGCATTTT.

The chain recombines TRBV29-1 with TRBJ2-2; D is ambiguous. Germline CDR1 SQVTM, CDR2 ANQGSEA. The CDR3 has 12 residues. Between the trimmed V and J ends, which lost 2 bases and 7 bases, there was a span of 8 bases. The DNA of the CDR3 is TGCAGCGTTGAAAAGGCTAGCGGGGAGCTGTTTTTT. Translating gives CSVEKASGELFF.

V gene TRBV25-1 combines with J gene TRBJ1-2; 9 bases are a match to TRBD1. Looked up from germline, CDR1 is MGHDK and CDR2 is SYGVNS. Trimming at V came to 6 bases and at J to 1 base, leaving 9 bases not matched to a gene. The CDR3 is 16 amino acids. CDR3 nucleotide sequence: TGTGCCAGCAGGCAGACCGGGACAGGGATTAACTATGGCTACACCTTC. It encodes CASRQTGTGINYGYTF.

CDR3 protein: CATSRDPYYEQYF. CDR3 nucleotide sequence: TGTGCCACCAGCAGAGATCCCTACTACGAGCAGTACTTC. The V call is TRBV15, the J call TRBJ2-7; the D is unclear. The CDR3 is made up of 13 amino acids. Trimming removed 0 bases from V and 3 bases from J, with 6 bases in between. Per the germline V gene, CDR1 is LNHNV and CDR2 is YYDKDF (reference sequence).

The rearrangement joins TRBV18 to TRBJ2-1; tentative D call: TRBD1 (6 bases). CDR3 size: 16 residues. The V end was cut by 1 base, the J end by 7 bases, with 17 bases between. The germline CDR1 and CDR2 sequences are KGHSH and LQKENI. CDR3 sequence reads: CASSPRGEERGNEQFF. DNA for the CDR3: TGTGCCAGCTCACCACGAGGCGAGGAAAGGGGGAATGAGCAGTTCTTC.

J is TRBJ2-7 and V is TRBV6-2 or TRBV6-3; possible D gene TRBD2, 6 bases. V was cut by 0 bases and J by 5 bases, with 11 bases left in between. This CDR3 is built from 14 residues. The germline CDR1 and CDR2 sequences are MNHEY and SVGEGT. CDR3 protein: CASSYSRTGDEQYF. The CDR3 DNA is TGTGCCAGCAGTTACTCAAGGACGGGAGACGAGCAGTACTTC.

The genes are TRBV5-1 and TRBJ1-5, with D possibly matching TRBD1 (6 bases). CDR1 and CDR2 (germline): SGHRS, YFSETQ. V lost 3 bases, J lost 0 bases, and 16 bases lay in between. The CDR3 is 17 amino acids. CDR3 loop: CASSSSDSSDSNQPQHF. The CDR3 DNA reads TGCGCCAGCAGCTCTTCGGACAGTTCAGATAGCAATCAGCCCCAGCATTTT.

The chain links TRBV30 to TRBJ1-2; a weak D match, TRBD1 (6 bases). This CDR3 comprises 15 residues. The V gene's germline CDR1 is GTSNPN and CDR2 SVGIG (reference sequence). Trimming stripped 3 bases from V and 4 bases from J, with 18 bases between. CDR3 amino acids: CAWSGWRARGYGYTF. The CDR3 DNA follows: TGTGCCTGGAGCGGCTGGCGGGCCAGGGGCTATGGCTACACCTTC.

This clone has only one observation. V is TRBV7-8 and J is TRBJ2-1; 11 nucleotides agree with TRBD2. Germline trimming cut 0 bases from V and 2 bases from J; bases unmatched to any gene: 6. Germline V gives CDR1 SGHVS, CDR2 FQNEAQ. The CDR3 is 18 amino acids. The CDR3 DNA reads TGTGCCAGCAGCTTAGCACGCCTAGCGGGAGGCCCCTACAATGAGCAGTTCTTC. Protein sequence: CASSLARLAGGPYNEQFF.

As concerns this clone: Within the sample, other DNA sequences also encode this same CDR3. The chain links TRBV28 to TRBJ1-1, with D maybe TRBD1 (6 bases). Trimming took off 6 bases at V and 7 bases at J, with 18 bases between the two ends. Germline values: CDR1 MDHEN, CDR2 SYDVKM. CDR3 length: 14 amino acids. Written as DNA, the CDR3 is TGTGCCAGCAGCCTTTACAGGGAAGTGATTGAAGCTTTCTTT. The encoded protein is CASSLYREVIEAFF.